This T cell receptor beta chain was found in a study of T cell responses to AZD1222 COVID-19 vaccine. Study findings and constraints: Vaccination with two AZD1222 doses was followed by a rise in Spike-specific TCR breadth and depth. White British donors predominated, females outnumbered males, and clonal diversity was possibly underestimated.

V lost 1 base and J lost 5; bases outside the gene matches: 7. Germline CDR1 and CDR2: SGDLS and YYNGEE. This CDR3 is 15 amino acids long. Comments on this clone: The antigen is not known.

Profiling relied on immunoSEQ multiplex PCR, and the TCRdb table lists in-frame clones only, not all of them. The repertoire holds roughly 40,000 clones, with 90% as singletons. This clonotype was obtained from an adult who received the AZD1222 COVID-19 vaccine. The specimen comprised peripheral blood, sampled 28 days after the second AZD1222 dose. The V and J genes are TRBV9 and TRBJ2-7; TRBD1 matches 9 bases. CDR3 sequence (DNA): TGTGCCAGCAGCGTAACAGGGGGCGAGAGCCACGAGCAGTACTTC. Amino acids: CASSVTGGESHEQYF.